This T cell receptor (beta chain) is from a study of T cells in Graves' hyperthyroidism and ophthalmopathy. Authors of the study amplified TCR beta CDR3 regions from RNA transcripts. Carried out on the TCR CDR3, a first-round RT-PCR used the HTBI primer set. From the multiplex PCR reads, TCRdb called clonotypes with MiXCR, one entry per CDR3 protein. The sample yields about 300,000 distinct CDR3 sequences, around 25% seen once. CDR3 size: 14 residues. The V and J ends lost 3 bases and 5 bases respectively, with 11 bases between them. Germline V CDR1 and CDR2: MDHEN, SYDVKM. These patients, aged 18 to 65, had recently diagnosed hyperthyroidism lasting under 2 months.

The gene calls are TRBV28 and TRBJ1-5; D possibly corresponds to TRBD1 (5 bases). The sequenced material came from blood. This TCR was recovered from a man aged 40-50 years with Graves' hyperthyroidism that later progressed to Graves' ophthalmopathy. The CDR3 DNA reads TGTGCCAGCAGTTTCCCTCTGGGGGATCAGCCCCAGCATTTT. Residues: CASSFPLGDQPQHF. The full variable domain, its missing parts supplied by reference TRBV28 and TRBJ1-5, is DVKVTQSSRYLVKRTGEKVFLECVQDMDHENMFWYRQDPGLGLRLIYFSYDVKMKEKGDIPEGYSVSREKKERFSLILESASTNQTSMYLCASSFPLGDQPQHFGDGTRLSIL.